Listed below are T cell receptor beta chains from one sample, sequenced in a study of tumor-infiltrating lymphocytes in primary liver carcinoma. TCRdb independently ran MiXCR on the multiplex PCR reads; one entry per CDR3 protein. The sample contains hundreds of thousands of distinct CDR3 sequences, approximately 58% of which appear only once. The sample comprised peripheral blood. The receptors come from a woman aged 25 to 39 with primary liver carcinoma and hepatitis B virus infection. Each CDR3 is given with its conserved first and last residue. Fields, in order: CDR3 protein, CDR3 DNA, J gene, clone size, V gene, D gene. The D gene is left open where the match is weak. Clone size is given for some rows only: seen once, a few or many times, or a class if the clone is expanded.

CDR3 protein: CASGGEREGNIQYF
CDR3 DNA: TGCGCCAGCGGTGGTGAACGGGAGGGAAACATTCAGTACTTC
J gene: TRBJ2-4
clone size: .
V gene: TRBV4-1
D gene: TRBD2

CDR3 protein: CASSLVPRGAEQFF
CDR3 DNA: TGTGCCAGCAGTCTAGTCCCTAGGGGGGCTGAGCAGTTCTTC
J gene: TRBJ2-1
clone size: .
V gene: TRBV11-2
D gene: .

CDR3 protein: CASSSGQINSLHF
CDR3 DNA: TGTGCCAGCAGCTCCGGACAGATTAACTCCCTCCACTTT
J gene: TRBJ1-6
clone size: few
V gene: TRBV6-6
D gene: .

CDR3 protein: CAWSVRESGNEQFF
CDR3 DNA: TGTGCCTGGAGCGTAAGGGAATCGGGCAATGAGCAGTTCTTC
J gene: TRBJ2-1
clone size: few
V gene: TRBV30
D gene: .

CDR3 protein: CASGGLVNTEAFF
CDR3 DNA: TGTGCCAGCGGCGGTTTAGTGAACACTGAAGCTTTCTTT
J gene: TRBJ1-1
clone size: .
V gene: TRBV19
D gene: .

CDR3 protein: CSAGLASYNSPLHF
CDR3 DNA: TGCAGTGCTGGGCTGGCGTCATATAATTCACCCCTCCACTTT
J gene: TRBJ1-6
clone size: .
V gene: TRBV20-1
D gene: .

CDR3 protein: CASVRPGSNTEAFF
CDR3 DNA: TGTGCCAGCGTCCGTCCCGGCTCGAACACTGAAGCTTTCTTT
J gene: TRBJ1-1
clone size: many
V gene: TRBV6-5
D gene: .

CDR3 protein: CASSLPAEETQYF
CDR3 DNA: TGTGCCAGCAGCTTGCCAGCGGAAGAGACCCAGTACTTC
J gene: TRBJ2-5
clone size: .
V gene: TRBV5-4
D gene: .

CDR3 protein: CASSYVLAGGTRFF
CDR3 DNA: TGTGCCAGCAGTTACGTCCTAGCGGGGGGGACTCGGTTCTTC
J gene: TRBJ2-1
clone size: few
V gene: TRBV6-2/TRBV6-3
D gene: TRBD2

CDR3 protein: CAICESGLARADTQYF
CDR3 DNA: TGTGCCATCTGTGAGTCGGGGCTAGCTCGAGCAGATACGCAGTATTTT
J gene: TRBJ2-3
clone size: .
V gene: TRBV10-3
D gene: .

CDR3 protein: CASSTRMGGITDTQYF
CDR3 DNA: TGTGCCAGCAGCACCCGGATGGGGGGTATCACAGATACGCAGTATTTT
J gene: TRBJ2-3
clone size: .
V gene: TRBV12-3/TRBV12-4
D gene: .

CDR3 protein: CSARDSSYEQYF
CDR3 DNA: TGCAGCGCGCGGGACAGCTCCTACGAGCAGTACTTC
J gene: TRBJ2-7
clone size: many
V gene: TRBV29-1
D gene: .

CDR3 protein: CSVNEGSEQFF
CDR3 DNA: TGCAGTGTTAATGAAGGAAGTGAGCAGTTCTTC
J gene: TRBJ2-1
clone size: .
V gene: TRBV29-1
D gene: .

CDR3 protein: CAGRAGEYNEQFF
CDR3 DNA: TGTGCCGGCAGGGCGGGGGAGTACAATGAGCAGTTCTTC
J gene: TRBJ2-1
clone size: .
V gene: TRBV11-2
D gene: TRBD2

CDR3 protein: CPSSLLPTSYNEQFF
CDR3 DNA: TGTCCCAGCAGCCTCCTCCCCACATCCTACAATGAGCAGTTCTTC
J gene: TRBJ2-1
clone size: once
V gene: TRBV7-8
D gene: .

CDR3 protein: CASSSSGGRDIQYF
CDR3 DNA: TGTGCCAGCAGCAGTAGCGGAGGAAGGGACATTCAGTACTTC
J gene: TRBJ2-4
clone size: many
V gene: TRBV6-5
D gene: .

CDR3 protein: CASSQRDGYNEQFF
CDR3 DNA: TGTGCCAGCAGTCAACGGGACGGCTACAATGAGCAGTTCTTC
J gene: TRBJ2-1
clone size: .
V gene: TRBV12-3/TRBV12-4
D gene: .